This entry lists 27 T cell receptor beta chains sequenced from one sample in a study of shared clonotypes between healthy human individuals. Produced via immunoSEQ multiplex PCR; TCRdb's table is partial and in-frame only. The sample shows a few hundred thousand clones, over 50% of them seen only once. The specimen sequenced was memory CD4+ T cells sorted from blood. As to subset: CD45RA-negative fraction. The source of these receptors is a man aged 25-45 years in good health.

The CDR3: CASSPGEAHGYTF. The CDR3 DNA reads TGTGCCAGCAGCCCGGGGGAGGCCCATGGCTACACCTTC. V is TRBV6-5 and J is TRBJ1-2, with a possible D match to TRBD1 (5 bases). The V gene's germline CDR1 is MNHEY and CDR2 SVGAGI. The ends were cut back, 6 bases at V and 6 bases at J, with 14 bases in the middle. The CDR3 spans 13 residues.

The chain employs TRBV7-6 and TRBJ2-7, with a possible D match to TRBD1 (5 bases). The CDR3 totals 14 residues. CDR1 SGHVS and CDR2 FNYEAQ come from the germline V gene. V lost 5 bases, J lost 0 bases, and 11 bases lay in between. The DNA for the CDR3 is TGTGCCAGCAGCGGCAGGGTCAGCTCCTACGAGCAGTACTTC. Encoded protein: CASSGRVSSYEQYF.

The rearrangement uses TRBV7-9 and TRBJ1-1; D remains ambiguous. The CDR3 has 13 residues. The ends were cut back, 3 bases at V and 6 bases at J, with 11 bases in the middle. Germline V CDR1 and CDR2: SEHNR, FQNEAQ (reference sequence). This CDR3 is CASSFLSVAEAFF. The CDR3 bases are TGTGCCAGCAGCTTTTTGTCCGTCGCTGAAGCTTTCTTT. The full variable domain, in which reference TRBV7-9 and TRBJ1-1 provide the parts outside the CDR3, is DTGVSQNPRHKITKRGQNVTFRCDPISEHNRLYWYRQTLGQGPEFLTYFQNEAQLEKSRLLSDRFSAERPKGSFSTLEIQRTEQGDSAMYLCASSFLSVAEAFFGQGTRLTVV.

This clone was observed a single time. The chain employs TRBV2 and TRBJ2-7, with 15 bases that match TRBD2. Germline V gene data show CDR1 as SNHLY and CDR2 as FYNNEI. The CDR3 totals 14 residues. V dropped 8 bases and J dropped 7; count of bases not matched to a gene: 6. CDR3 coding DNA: TGTGCCAGCGGGACTAGCGGGAGGCTGGGTGAGCAGTACTTC. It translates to CASGTSGRLGEQYF.

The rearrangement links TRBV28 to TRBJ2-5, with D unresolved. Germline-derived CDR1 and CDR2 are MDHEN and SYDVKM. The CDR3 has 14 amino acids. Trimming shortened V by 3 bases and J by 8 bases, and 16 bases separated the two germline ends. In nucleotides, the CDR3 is TGTGCCAGCAGTTTGCCCCTTACCCCGAGTACCCAGTACTTC. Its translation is CASSLPLTPSTQYF.

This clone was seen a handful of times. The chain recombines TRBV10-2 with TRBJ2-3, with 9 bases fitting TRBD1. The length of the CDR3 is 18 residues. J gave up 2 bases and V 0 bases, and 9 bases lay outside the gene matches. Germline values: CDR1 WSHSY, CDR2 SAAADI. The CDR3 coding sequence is TGCGCCAGCAGTGAGTCCTGGGTCGGGACAGGGTCCACAGATACGCAGTATTTT. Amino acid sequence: CASSESWVGTGSTDTQYF.

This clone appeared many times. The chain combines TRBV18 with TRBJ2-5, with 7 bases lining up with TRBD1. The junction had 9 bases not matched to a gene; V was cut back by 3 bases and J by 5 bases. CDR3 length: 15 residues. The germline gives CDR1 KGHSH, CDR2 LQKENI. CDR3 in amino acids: CASSPGTALTETQYF. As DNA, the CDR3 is TGTGCCAGCTCACCGGGGACAGCTTTAACGGAGACCCAGTACTTC.

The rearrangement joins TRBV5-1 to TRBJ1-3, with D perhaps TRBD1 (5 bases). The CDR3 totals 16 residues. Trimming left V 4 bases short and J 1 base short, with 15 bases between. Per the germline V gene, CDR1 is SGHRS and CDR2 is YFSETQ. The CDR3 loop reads CASSPASGKSGNTIYF. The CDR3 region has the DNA TGCGCCAGCAGCCCAGCCTCAGGGAAGTCTGGAAACACCATATATTTT.

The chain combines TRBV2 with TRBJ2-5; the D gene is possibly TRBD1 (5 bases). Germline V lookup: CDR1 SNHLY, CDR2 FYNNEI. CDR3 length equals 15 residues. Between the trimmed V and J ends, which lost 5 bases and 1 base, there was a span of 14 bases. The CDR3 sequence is CASSTPRVAQETQYF. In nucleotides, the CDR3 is TGTGCCAGCAGTACGCCCAGGGTGGCCCAAGAGACCCAGTACTTC.

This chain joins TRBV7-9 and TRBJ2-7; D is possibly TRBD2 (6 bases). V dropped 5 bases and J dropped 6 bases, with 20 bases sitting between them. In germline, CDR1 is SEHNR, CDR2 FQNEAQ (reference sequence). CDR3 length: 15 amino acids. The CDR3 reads CASSVSGGNLGEQYF. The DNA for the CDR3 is TGTGCCAGCAGCGTGTCGGGCGGGAATTTAGGCGAGCAGTACTTC.

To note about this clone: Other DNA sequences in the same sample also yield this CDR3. The CDR3 nucleotides read TGTGCCAGCAGTTACGCACAACAGGGGGGTCGGGGCTACACCTTC. Translating it yields CASSYAQQGGRGYTF. The genes are TRBV6-5 and TRBJ1-2; TRBD1 matches at 8 bases. Unmatched junction bases numbered 10, after V lost 2 bases and J lost 8 bases. The length of the CDR3 is 15 residues. Germline lookup yields CDR1 MNHEY and CDR2 SVGAGI.

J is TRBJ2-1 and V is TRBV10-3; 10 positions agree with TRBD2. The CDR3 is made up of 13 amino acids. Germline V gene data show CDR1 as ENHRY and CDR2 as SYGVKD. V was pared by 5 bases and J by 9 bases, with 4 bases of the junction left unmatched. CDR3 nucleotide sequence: TGTGCCATCAGTAGGACTAGCGGAGCTGAGCAGTTCTTC. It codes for CAISRTSGAEQFF.

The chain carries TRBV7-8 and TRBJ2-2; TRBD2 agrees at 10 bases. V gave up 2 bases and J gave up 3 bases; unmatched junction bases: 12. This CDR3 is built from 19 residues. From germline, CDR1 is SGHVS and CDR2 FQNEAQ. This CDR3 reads CASSLRTPQLAGYTGELFF. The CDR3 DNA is TGTGCCAGCAGCTTAAGAACGCCACAACTAGCGGGGTACACCGGGGAGCTGTTTTTT.

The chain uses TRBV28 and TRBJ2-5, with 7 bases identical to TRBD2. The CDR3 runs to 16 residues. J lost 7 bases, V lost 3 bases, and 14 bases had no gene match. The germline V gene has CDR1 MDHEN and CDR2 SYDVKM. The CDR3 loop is CASSLAGTITGGTQYF. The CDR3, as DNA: TGTGCCAGCAGTTTGGCGGGGACTATTACCGGTGGGACCCAGTACTTC.

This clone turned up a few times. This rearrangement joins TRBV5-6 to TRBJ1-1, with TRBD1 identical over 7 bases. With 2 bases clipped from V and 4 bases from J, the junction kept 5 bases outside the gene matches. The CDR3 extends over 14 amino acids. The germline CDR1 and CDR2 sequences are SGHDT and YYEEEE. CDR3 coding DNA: TGTGCCAGCAGCTTCGACAGGGTGAGCACTGAAGCTTTCTTT. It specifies CASSFDRVSTEAFF.

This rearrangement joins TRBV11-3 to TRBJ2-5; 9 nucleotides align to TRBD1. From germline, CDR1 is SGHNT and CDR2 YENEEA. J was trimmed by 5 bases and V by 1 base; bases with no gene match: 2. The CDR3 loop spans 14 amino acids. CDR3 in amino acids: CASSLVGTGETQYF. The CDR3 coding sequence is TGTGCCAGCAGCTTAGTAGGGACAGGGGAGACCCAGTACTTC.

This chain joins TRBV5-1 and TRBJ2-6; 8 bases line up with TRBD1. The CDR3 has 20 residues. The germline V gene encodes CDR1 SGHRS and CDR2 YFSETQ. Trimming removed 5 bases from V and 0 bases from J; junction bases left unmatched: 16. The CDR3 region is CASSLTFPGQAHSGANVLTF. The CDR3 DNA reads TGCGCCAGCAGTCTTACTTTTCCGGGACAGGCCCACTCTGGGGCCAACGTCCTGACTTTC.

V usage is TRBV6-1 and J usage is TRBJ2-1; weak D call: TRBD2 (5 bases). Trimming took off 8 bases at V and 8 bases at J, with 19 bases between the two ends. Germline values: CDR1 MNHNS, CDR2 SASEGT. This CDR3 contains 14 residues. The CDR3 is CASGRNAVSYEQFF. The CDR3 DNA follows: TGTGCCAGCGGGAGAAATGCAGTATCTTATGAGCAGTTCTTC.

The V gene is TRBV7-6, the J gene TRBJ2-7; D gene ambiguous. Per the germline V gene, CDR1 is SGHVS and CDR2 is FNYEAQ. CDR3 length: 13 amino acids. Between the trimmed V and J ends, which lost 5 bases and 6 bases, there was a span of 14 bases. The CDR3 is CASSVVFGAEQYF. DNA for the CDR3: TGTGCCAGCAGCGTCGTTTTTGGCGCCGAGCAGTACTTC.

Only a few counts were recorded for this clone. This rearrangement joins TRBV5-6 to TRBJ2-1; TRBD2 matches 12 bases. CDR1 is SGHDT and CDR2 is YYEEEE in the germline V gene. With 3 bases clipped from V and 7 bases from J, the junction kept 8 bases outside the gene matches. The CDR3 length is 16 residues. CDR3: CASSSRLAGARNEQFF. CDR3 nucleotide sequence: TGTGCCAGCAGCTCTAGACTAGCGGGAGCTCGGAATGAGCAGTTCTTC. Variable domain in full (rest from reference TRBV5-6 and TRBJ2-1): DAGVTQSPTHLIKTRGQQVTLRCSPKSGHDTVSWYQQALGQGPQFIFQYYEEEERQRGNFPDRFSGHQFPNYSSELNVNALLLGDSALYLCASSSRLAGARNEQFFGPGTRLTVL.

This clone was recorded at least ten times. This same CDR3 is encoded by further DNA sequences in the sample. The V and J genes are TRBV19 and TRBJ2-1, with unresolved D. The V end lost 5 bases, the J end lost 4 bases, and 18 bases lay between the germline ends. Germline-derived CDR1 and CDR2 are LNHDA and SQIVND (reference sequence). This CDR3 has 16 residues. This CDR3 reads CASSGRVRGPYNEQFF. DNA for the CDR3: TGTGCCAGTAGTGGCCGGGTTCGCGGCCCATACAATGAGCAGTTCTTC.

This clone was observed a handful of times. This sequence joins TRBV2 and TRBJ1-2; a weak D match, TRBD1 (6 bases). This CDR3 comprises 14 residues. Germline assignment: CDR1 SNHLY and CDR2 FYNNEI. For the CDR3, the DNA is TGTGCAGGCAGGGGCGGGGGATCTAACTATGGCTACACCTTC. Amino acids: CAGRGGGSNYGYTF.

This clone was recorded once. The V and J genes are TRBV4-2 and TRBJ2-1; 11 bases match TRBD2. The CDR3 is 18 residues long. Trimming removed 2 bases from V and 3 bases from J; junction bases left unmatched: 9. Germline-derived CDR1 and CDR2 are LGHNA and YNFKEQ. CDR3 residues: CASSQTPTGTSGYNEQFF. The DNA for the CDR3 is TGTGCCAGCAGCCAAACCCCAACCGGGACTAGCGGCTACAATGAGCAGTTCTTC.

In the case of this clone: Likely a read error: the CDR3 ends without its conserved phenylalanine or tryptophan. Here the CDR3 reads CAYLGTGKRLIMNTEAFL. DNA of the CDR3: TGTGCCTACTTAGGGACAGGGAAAAGACTCATCATGAACACTGAAGCTTTCCTT. The chain combines TRBV30 with TRBJ1-1; 9 nucleotides agree with TRBD1. Germline assignment: CDR1 GTSNPN and CDR2 SVGIG (reference sequence). Trimming at V came to 7 bases and at J to 0 bases, leaving 18 bases not matched to a gene. This CDR3 contains 18 residues.

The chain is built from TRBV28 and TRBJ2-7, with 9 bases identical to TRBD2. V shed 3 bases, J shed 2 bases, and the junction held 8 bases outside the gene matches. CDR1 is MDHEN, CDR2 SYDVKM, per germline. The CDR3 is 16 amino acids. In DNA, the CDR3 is TGTGCCAGCAGTTTTCCGGGACTAGCAGAGACCTACGAGCAGTACTTC. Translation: CASSFPGLAETYEQYF.

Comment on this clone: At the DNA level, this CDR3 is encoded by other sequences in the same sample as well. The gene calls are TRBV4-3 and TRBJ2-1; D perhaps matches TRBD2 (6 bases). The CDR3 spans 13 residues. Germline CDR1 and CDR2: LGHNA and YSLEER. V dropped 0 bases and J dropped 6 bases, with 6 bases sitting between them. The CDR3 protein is CASSQEGGNEQFF. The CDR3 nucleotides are TGCGCCAGCAGCCAAGAGGGGGGCAATGAGCAGTTCTTC.

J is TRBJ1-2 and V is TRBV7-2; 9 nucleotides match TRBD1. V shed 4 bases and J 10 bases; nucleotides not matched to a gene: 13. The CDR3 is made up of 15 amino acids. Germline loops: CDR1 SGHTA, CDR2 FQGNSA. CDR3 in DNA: TGTGCCAGCAGCTCACGTCCGGGACAGGGACTTATCTACACCTTC. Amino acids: CASSSRPGQGLIYTF.